This is a list of T cell receptor beta chains from one sample in a study of cytomegalovirus exposure and HLA in healthy donors. Only in-frame clones appear in the TCRdb table, and some are missing; sequencing was by immunoSEQ multiplex PCR. The data hold 130,000 or so clones, with about 80% observed a single time. The sequenced sample was PBMCs. The receptors originated from a man in his thirties or forties in good health and CMV-seronegative. CDR3s include the opening cysteine and the closing phenylalanine or tryptophan. D genes are given only for firm matches. The listing skips clone size in some rows; elsewhere it reads once, few, many or a size class.

CDR3 protein: CASSLTGGLGEKLFF
CDR3 DNA: TGTGCCAGCAGCTTAACAGGGGGCTTGGGTGAAAAACTGTTTTTT
V gene: TRBV9
D gene: TRBD1
clone size: NA
J gene: TRBJ1-4

CDR3 protein: CASSLRVATGELFF
CDR3 DNA: TGTGCCAGCAGCTTAAGAGTTGCGACCGGGGAGCTGTTTTTT
V gene: TRBV13
D gene: NA
clone size: few
J gene: TRBJ2-2

CDR3 protein: CASSLGTMNTEAFF
CDR3 DNA: TGTGCCAGCAGCTTAGGGACAATGAACACTGAAGCTTTCTTT
V gene: TRBV11-2
D gene: NA
clone size: NA
J gene: TRBJ1-1

CDR3 protein: CASRTESYEQYF
CDR3 DNA: TGCGCCAGCAGGACAGAGTCCTACGAGCAGTACTTC
V gene: TRBV5-1
D gene: NA
clone size: NA
J gene: TRBJ2-7

CDR3 protein: CASSLAIATSTDTQYF
CDR3 DNA: TGTGCCAGCAGCTTGGCTATAGCGACTAGCACAGATACGCAGTATTTT
V gene: TRBV5-6
D gene: NA
clone size: NA
J gene: TRBJ2-3

CDR3 protein: CASTPSGTYEQYF
CDR3 DNA: TGTGCCAGCACTCCTAGCGGTACCTACGAGCAGTACTTC
V gene: TRBV6-6
D gene: TRBD2
clone size: few
J gene: TRBJ2-7

CDR3 protein: CASSLGGTLNTGELFF
CDR3 DNA: TGTGCCAGCAGCTTGGGAGGGACACTTAACACCGGGGAGCTGTTTTTT
V gene: TRBV5-4
D gene: NA
clone size: NA
J gene: TRBJ2-2

CDR3 protein: CASSYRETGELFF
CDR3 DNA: TGTGCCAGCAGTTACCGGGAGACCGGGGAGCTGTTTTTT
V gene: TRBV6-5
D gene: NA
clone size: NA
J gene: TRBJ2-2

CDR3 protein: CASSLVGGNEQYF
CDR3 DNA: TGTGCCAGCAGTTTAGTGGGGGGAAACGAGCAGTACTTC
V gene: TRBV27
D gene: NA
clone size: once
J gene: TRBJ2-7

CDR3 protein: CASSPLGVDTQYF
CDR3 DNA: TGTGCCAGCAGTCCGTTGGGAGTAGATACGCAGTATTTT
V gene: TRBV7-9
D gene: NA
clone size: NA
J gene: TRBJ2-3

CDR3 protein: CASSQFVNTEAFF
CDR3 DNA: TGTGCCAGCAGCCAATTCGTGAACACTGAAGCTTTCTTT
V gene: TRBV14
D gene: NA
clone size: once
J gene: TRBJ1-1

CDR3 protein: CASSWGQLNTEAFF
CDR3 DNA: TGCGCCAGCAGCTGGGGACAGCTGAACACTGAAGCTTTCTTT
V gene: TRBV5-1
D gene: TRBD1
clone size: NA
J gene: TRBJ1-1

CDR3 protein: CASSPRAHAGSTDTQYF
CDR3 DNA: TGCGCCAGCAGCCCCCGGGCCCATGCGGGGAGCACAGATACGCAGTATTTT
V gene: TRBV4-3
D gene: NA
clone size: NA
J gene: TRBJ2-3

CDR3 protein: CASSLRGRAGETQYF
CDR3 DNA: TGTGCCAGCAGCTTGCGCGGGAGGGCCGGAGAGACCCAGTACTTC
V gene: TRBV7-3
D gene: TRBD2
clone size: once
J gene: TRBJ2-5

CDR3 protein: CASSPGQGARTEAFF
CDR3 DNA: TGTGCCAGCTCACCGGGACAGGGGGCGAGGACTGAAGCTTTCTTT
V gene: TRBV18
D gene: TRBD1
clone size: once
J gene: TRBJ1-1

CDR3 protein: CSVTLYNEQFF
CDR3 DNA: TGCAGCGTTACACTATACAATGAGCAGTTCTTC
V gene: TRBV29-1
D gene: NA
clone size: few
J gene: TRBJ2-1

CDR3 protein: CASSQDHRRSSGNTIYF
CDR3 DNA: TGTGCCAGCAGCCAAGATCATCGTCGGAGCTCTGGAAACACCATATATTTT
V gene: TRBV4-2
D gene: NA
clone size: once
J gene: TRBJ1-3

CDR3 protein: CASSPLSYGYTF
CDR3 DNA: TGTGCCAGCAGTCCACTGAGCTATGGCTACACCTTC
V gene: TRBV6-6
D gene: NA
clone size: NA
J gene: TRBJ1-2

CDR3 protein: CASSTLGTETTEAFF
CDR3 DNA: TGTGCCAGCAGTACTTTAGGGACAGAGACCACTGAAGCTTTCTTT
V gene: TRBV6-1
D gene: TRBD1
clone size: NA
J gene: TRBJ1-1

CDR3 protein: CASSPTLYEQYF
CDR3 DNA: TGTGCCAGCAGCCCGACATTATACGAGCAGTACTTC
V gene: TRBV2
D gene: NA
clone size: NA
J gene: TRBJ2-7

CDR3 protein: CASSQDRTGGTEAFF
CDR3 DNA: TGCGCCAGCAGCCAAGATAGGACAGGTGGAACTGAAGCTTTCTTT
V gene: TRBV4-3
D gene: TRBD1
clone size: few
J gene: TRBJ1-1

CDR3 protein: CASSQGAGVGKLFF
CDR3 DNA: TGCGCCAGCAGCCAAGGGGCAGGGGTAGGAAAACTGTTTTTT
V gene: TRBV4-1
D gene: NA
clone size: many
J gene: TRBJ1-4

CDR3 protein: CASSLEGGAAGELFF
CDR3 DNA: TGTGCCAGCAGCTTAGAGGGGGGGGCGGCAGGGGAGCTGTTTTTT
V gene: TRBV7-2
D gene: NA
clone size: NA
J gene: TRBJ2-2

CDR3 protein: CASSRIDRTVATNEKLFF
CDR3 DNA: TGCGCCAGCAGCCGGATCGATCGGACAGTAGCAACTAATGAAAAACTGTTTTTT
V gene: TRBV4-1
D gene: NA
clone size: NA
J gene: TRBJ1-4

CDR3 protein: CASSWTGDTIYF
CDR3 DNA: TGTGCCAGCAGCTGGACAGGGGACACCATATATTTT
V gene: TRBV7-9
D gene: TRBD1
clone size: NA
J gene: TRBJ1-3

CDR3 protein: CATSRDQGYEQYF
CDR3 DNA: TGTGCCACCAGCAGAGATCAGGGGTACGAGCAGTACTTC
V gene: TRBV15
D gene: NA
clone size: NA
J gene: TRBJ2-7

CDR3 protein: CASGDGSFHEQYF
CDR3 DNA: TGTGCCAGCGGGGACGGGAGCTTTCACGAGCAGTACTTC
V gene: TRBV28
D gene: NA
clone size: few
J gene: TRBJ2-7

CDR3 protein: CASSQGISGGAYEQYF
CDR3 DNA: TGCGCCAGCAGCCAAGGGATTAGCGGGGGGGCCTACGAGCAGTACTTC
V gene: TRBV4-1
D gene: TRBD2
clone size: few
J gene: TRBJ2-7

CDR3 protein: CSGLTSAQETQYF
CDR3 DNA: TGCAGCGGACTAACTAGCGCCCAAGAGACCCAGTACTTC
V gene: TRBV29-1
D gene: TRBD2
clone size: NA
J gene: TRBJ2-5

CDR3 protein: CASRTGTGPEAFF
CDR3 DNA: TGTGCCAGCAGAACCGGGACAGGCCCTGAAGCTTTCTTT
V gene: TRBV28
D gene: TRBD1
clone size: NA
J gene: TRBJ1-1

CDR3 protein: CASRDLGGHEAFF
CDR3 DNA: TGTGCCAGCAGGGACCTTGGGGGCCATGAAGCTTTCTTT
V gene: TRBV27
D gene: NA
clone size: NA
J gene: TRBJ1-1

CDR3 protein: CASSSTVRTFEQYF
CDR3 DNA: TGTGCCAGCAGTTCGACAGTAAGGACGTTCGAGCAGTACTTC
V gene: TRBV27
D gene: NA
clone size: few
J gene: TRBJ2-7